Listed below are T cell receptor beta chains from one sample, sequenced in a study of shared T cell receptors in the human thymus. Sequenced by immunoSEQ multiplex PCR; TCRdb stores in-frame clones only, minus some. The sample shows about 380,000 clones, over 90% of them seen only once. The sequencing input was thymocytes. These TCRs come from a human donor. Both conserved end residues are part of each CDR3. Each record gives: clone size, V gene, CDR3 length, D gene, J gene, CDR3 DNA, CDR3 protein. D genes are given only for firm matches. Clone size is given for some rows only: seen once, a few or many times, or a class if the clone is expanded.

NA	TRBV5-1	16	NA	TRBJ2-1	TGCGCCAGCAGCTTGGTTCTGCAGGCCCTATACAATGAGCAGTTCTTC	CASSLVLQALYNEQFF
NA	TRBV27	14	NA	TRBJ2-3	TGTGCCAGCAGTCTACAAAACCGCACAGATACGCAGTATTTT	CASSLQNRTDTQYF
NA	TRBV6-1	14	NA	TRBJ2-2	TGTGCCAGCCCAAGGGGACACCGGACCGGGGAGCTGTTTTTT	CASPRGHRTGELFF
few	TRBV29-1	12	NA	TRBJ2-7	TGCAGCGTTGGGGGAACTTTGTACGAGCAGTACTTC	CSVGGTLYEQYF
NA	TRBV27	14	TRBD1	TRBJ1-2	TGTGCCAGCAGCCCCAAGGACAGGGGCGGTGGCTACACCTTC	CASSPKDRGGGYTF
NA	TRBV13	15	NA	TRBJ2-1	TGTGCCAGCAGCCACGGACCCGGCGGGTACAATGAGCAGTTCTTC	CASSHGPGGYNEQFF
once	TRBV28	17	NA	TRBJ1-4	TGTGCCAGCAGTTTAAATAAACTTCAGGGGCAGGGGGAAAAACTGTTTTTT	CASSLNKLQGQGEKLFF
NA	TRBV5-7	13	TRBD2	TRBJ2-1	TGTGCCAGCAGCCGGGGACTAGCGGATGAGCAGTTCTTC	CASSRGLADEQFF
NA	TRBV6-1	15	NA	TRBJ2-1	TGTGCCAGCAGTGTCCCGGAGACCCCGGGGAATGAGCAGTTCTTC	CASSVPETPGNEQFF
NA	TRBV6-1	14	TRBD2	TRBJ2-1	TGTGCCAGCAGTGACTTACGGCGGGAGGGCCAGCAGTTCTTC	CASSDLRREGQQFF
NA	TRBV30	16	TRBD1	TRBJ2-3	TGTGCCTTAAAAACCAGACAGGGGCTAGGCACAGATACGCAGTATTTT	CALKTRQGLGTDTQYF
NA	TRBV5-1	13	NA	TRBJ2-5	TGCGCCAGCAGCTGGGGGTCTCAAGAGACCCAGTACTTC	CASSWGSQETQYF
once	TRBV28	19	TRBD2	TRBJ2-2	TGTGCCAGCACGTTCGGTCCTAGGCCACCTAGCGGGAGGACCGGGGAGCTGTTTTTT	CASTFGPRPPSGRTGELFF
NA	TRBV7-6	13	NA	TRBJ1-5	TGTGCCAGCAGCCGATGTCGCAATCAGCCCCAGCATTTT	CASSRCRNQPQHF
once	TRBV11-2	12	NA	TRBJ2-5	TGTGCCAGCAGCCCTAAGGAGGAGACCCAGTACTTC	CASSPKEETQYF
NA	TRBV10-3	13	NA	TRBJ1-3	TGTGCCACAGATACTTACTCTGGAAACACCATATATTTT	CATDTYSGNTIYF
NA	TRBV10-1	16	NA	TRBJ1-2	TGCGCCAGCAGTGAAGGAACCCTCTCTTCTCGCTATGGCTACACCTTC	CASSEGTLSSRYGYTF
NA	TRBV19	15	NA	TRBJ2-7	TGTGCCAGTAGTCCCGCCCTAGGACCGAACTACGAGCAGTACTTC	CASSPALGPNYEQYF
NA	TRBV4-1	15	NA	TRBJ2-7	TGCGCCAGCAGCCAAGATCGAGACGCGCACTACGAGCAGTACTTC	CASSQDRDAHYEQYF
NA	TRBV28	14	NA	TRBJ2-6	TGTGCCAGCTCTCAGGGTTCCGGGGCCAACGTCCTGACTTTC	CASSQGSGANVLTF
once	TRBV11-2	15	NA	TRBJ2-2	TGTGCCAGCAGCTTAGAGGGGATGAACACCGGGGAGCTGTTTTTT	CASSLEGMNTGELFF
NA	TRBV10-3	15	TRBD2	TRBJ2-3	TGTGCCATCAGTGAGTCTAGCGGGTCGGCAGATACGCAGTATTTT	CAISESSGSADTQYF
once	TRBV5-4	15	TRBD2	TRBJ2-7	TGTGCCAGCAGTTCCCCCGGGAGGGCCACCTACGAGCAGTACTTC	CASSSPGRATYEQYF
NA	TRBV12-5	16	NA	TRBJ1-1	TGTGCTAGTGCCGTTAGAAGGGGACCGATGAACACTGAAGCTTTCTTT	CASAVRRGPMNTEAFF
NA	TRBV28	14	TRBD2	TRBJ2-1	TGTGCCAGGGGGGGTGCTAGCGGGAGCTATGAGCAGTTCTTC	CARGGASGSYEQFF
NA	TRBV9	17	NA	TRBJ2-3	TGTGCCAGCAGCGTAGAGGGGGGACAGAGTAGCACAGATACGCAGTATTTT	CASSVEGGQSSTDTQYF
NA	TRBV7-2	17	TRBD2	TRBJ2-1	TGTGCCAGCAGCTTATCAGGCGGGAGGCTCTCCTACAATGAGCAGTTCTTC	CASSLSGGRLSYNEQFF
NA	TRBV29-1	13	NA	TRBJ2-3	TGCAGCGTTGCAACGGGGTACACAGATACGCAGTATTTT	CSVATGYTDTQYF
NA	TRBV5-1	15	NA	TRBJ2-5	TGCGCCAGCAGCTTGGCGGGAGATTTTGGAGAGACCCAGTACTTC	CASSLAGDFGETQYF
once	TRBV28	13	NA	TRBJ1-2	TGTGCCAGCAGTTTATCCAGGAACTATGGCTACACCTTC	CASSLSRNYGYTF
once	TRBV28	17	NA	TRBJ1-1	TGTGCCAGCAGTTTAGCCGGTCTCGGACGGCTGAACACTGAAGCTTTCTTT	CASSLAGLGRLNTEAFF
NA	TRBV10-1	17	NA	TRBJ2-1	TGCGCCAGCAGTGAGTTCTCACAGGGGAGGGACTACAATGAGCAGTTCTTC	CASSEFSQGRDYNEQFF
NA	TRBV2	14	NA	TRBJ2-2	TGTGCCAGCAGATCGGGACTCAACACCGGGGAGCTGTTTTTT	CASRSGLNTGELFF
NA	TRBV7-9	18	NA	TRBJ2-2	TGTGCCAGCAGCTTCCTCGCAGGACGACAGGTCGGCACCGGGGAGCTGTTTTTT	CASSFLAGRQVGTGELFF
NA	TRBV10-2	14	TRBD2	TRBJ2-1	TGCGCCAGCCAATCGGGGGGAATGGACAATGAGCAGTTCTTC	CASQSGGMDNEQFF
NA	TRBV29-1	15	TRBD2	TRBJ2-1	TGCAGCGTTCGGTCCCCTAGCGGGGTGGGGGATGAGCAGTTCTTC	CSVRSPSGVGDEQFF
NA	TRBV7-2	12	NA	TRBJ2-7	TGTGCCAGCAGCTTAGCGAGGTGGCAGCAGTACTTC	CASSLARWQQYF
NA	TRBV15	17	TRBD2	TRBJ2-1	TGTGCCACCAGCAGTCTCCTACTAGCGGGAGGAATGGGTGAGCAGTTCTTC	CATSSLLLAGGMGEQFF
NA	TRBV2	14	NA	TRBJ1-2	TGTGCCAGCAGTGATAAGTACCGAAACTATGGCTACACCTTC	CASSDKYRNYGYTF
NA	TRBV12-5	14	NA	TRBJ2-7	TGTGCTAGTGGTTTGGGGGGGGATAGGGTCGAGCAGTACTTC	CASGLGGDRVEQYF
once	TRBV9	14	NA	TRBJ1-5	TGTGCCAGCAGCGCTACAGGTAGTAGTCAGCCCCAGCATTTT	CASSATGSSQPQHF
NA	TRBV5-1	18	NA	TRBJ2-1	TGCGCCAGCAGCTCCGGGACCGGGGAACTCGGCTCCTACAATGAGCAGTTCTTC	CASSSGTGELGSYNEQFF
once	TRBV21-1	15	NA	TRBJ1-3	TGTGCCAGCAGCAAAGGACCACACTCTGGAAACACCATATATTTT	CASSKGPHSGNTIYF
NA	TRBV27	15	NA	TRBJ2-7	TGTGCCAGCAGCCTAATGGGGAGTTTGGACTACGAGCAGTACTTC	CASSLMGSLDYEQYF
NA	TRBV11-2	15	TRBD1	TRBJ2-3	TGTGCCAGCAGCTTCCGGGACAGGGAGGCAGATACGCAGTATTTT	CASSFRDREADTQYF
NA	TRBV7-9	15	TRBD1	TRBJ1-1	TGTGCCAGCAGCTTACTGGACAGGGTAAACACTGAAGCTTTCTTT	CASSLLDRVNTEAFF
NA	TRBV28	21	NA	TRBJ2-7	TGTGCCAGCAGTATGCGGGGTCCGGGACTCCTAATCAAAGCTGTGTCCTACGAGCAGTACTTC	CASSMRGPGLLIKAVSYEQYF
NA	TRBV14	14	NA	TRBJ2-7	TGTGCCAGCAGCCAAGACTTAAGCTCCTACGAGCAGTACTTC	CASSQDLSSYEQYF